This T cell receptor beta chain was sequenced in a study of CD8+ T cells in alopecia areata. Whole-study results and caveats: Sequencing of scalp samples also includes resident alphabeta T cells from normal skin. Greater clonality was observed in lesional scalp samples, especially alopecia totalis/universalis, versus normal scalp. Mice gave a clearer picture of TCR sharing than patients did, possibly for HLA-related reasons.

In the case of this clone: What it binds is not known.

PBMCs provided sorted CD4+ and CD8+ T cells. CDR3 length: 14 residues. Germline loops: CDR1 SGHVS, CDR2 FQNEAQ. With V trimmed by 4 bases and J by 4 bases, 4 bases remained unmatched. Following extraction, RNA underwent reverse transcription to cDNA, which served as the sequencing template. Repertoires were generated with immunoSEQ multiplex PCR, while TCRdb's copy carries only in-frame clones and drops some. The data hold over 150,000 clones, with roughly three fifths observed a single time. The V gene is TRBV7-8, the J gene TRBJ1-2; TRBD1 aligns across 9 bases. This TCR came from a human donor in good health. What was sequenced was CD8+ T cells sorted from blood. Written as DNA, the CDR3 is TGTGCCAGCAGCTCGACAGGGGGAGGCTATGGCTACACCTTC. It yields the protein CASSSTGGGYGYTF.